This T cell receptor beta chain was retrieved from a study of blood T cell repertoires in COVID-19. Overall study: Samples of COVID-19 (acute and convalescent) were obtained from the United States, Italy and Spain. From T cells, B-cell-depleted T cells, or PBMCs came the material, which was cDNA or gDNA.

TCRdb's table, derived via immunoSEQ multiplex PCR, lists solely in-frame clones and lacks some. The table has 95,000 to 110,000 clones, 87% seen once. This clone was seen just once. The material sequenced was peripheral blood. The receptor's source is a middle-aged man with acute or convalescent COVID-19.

The chain's CDR3 is CASTLLAGGPNEQFF. For the CDR3, the DNA is TGCGCCAGCACCCTCCTAGCGGGAGGGCCAAATGAGCAGTTCTTC. The gene calls are TRBV5-1 and TRBJ2-1, with 12 bases aligning to TRBD2. This CDR3 spans 15 amino acids. Looked up from germline, CDR1 is SGHRS and CDR2 is YFSETQ. V lost 6 bases and J lost 7; bases outside the gene matches: 8. The whole variable domain, remainder taken from reference TRBV5-1 and TRBJ2-1, is KAGVTQTPRYLIKTRGQQVTLSCSPISGHRSVSWYQQTPGQGLQFLFEYFSETQRNKGNFPGRFSGRQFSNSRSEMNVSTLELGDSALYLCASTLLAGGPNEQFFGPGTRLTVL.